The T cell receptor beta chain described here comes from a study of tumor and adjacent non-tumor tissue in lung cancer. Looking at the study overall: Aged about 31 to 80 years, patients included fewer than 11 men and about five women with stage I to III disease. Overall study results and limits: Compared with tumor, normal lung showed significantly lower TCR diversity.

A modified ARM-PCR protocol with three rounds of nested PCR amplified TCRbeta. MiXCR was run by TCRdb on the multiplex PCR reads, yielding one entry per CDR3 protein. The sample includes about 110,000 distinct CDR3 sequences, 84% of them seen just once. Concerning this clonotype: Its specificity is not known. At one end, the junction sequence differs from germline, possibly due to a read error.

The template was RNA from unsorted bulk tissue. Germline lookup yields CDR1 SGHDT and CDR2 YYEEEE. This CDR3 comprises 16 residues. The chain couples TRBV5-6 to TRBJ1-1, with 9 bases identical to TRBD1. Sequencing was carried out using lung tumor tissue. The source is a man between 65 and 85 years old with non-small cell lung cancer. The CDR3 spells CTSRLLGTGMNTEAFF. The CDR3 region has the DNA TGTACCAGCAGATTGTTAGGGACAGGGATGAACACTGAAGCTTTCTTT.